Shown below are 4 T cell receptor beta chains from a single sample sequenced in a study of blood T cell repertoires in COVID-19. Profiled with immunoSEQ multiplex PCR; TCRdb holds only in-frame clones, not every one. Found here are a few hundred thousand clones, 85% to 90% of them singletons; the top ten hold roughly 1.1%. The source material was PBMCs or T cells enriched from blood (not recorded which). The receptors were sampled from a man under 40 who had recovered from COVID-19.

V and J are TRBV7-3 and TRBJ2-7; perhaps TRBD2 as D (6 bases). Germline CDR1 SGHTA, CDR2 FQGTGA. The CDR3 extends over 15 amino acids. V gave up 3 bases and J gave up 6 bases, with 18 bases separating them. The CDR3 DNA reads TGTGCCAGCAGCTTGGCCGGGGGTGAGGCTAGCGAGCAGTACTTC. As protein: CASSLAGGEASEQYF.

The rearrangement joins TRBV4-1 to TRBJ2-5; TRBD1 matches 9 bases. V lost 5 bases, J lost 4 bases, and 8 bases stayed unmatched. Germline CDR1 is MGHRA and CDR2 is YSYEKL. The CDR3 contains 15 residues. CDR3 bases: TGCGCCAGCAGCTTCCGGGACAGGGACATAGAGACCCAGTACTTC. It specifies CASSFRDRDIETQYF.

This chain connects TRBV18 to TRBJ2-2, with 10 bases aligning to TRBD2. CDR1 is KGHSH, CDR2 LQKENI, per germline. The J segment lost 5 bases and the V segment lost 3 bases, leaving 12 bases of the junction unmatched. This CDR3 spans 18 amino acids. CDR3 nucleotide sequence: TGTGCCAGCTCACCTATTTACGTCACTAGCGGGGATACCGGGGAGCTGTTTTTT. Protein sequence: CASSPIYVTSGDTGELFF.

This clone was seen once. The chain combines TRBV7-9 with TRBJ2-1; TRBD1 agrees at 7 bases. The CDR3 is made up of 14 amino acids. Germline values: CDR1 SEHNR, CDR2 FQNEAQ (reference sequence). V lost 3 bases and J lost 9; bases outside the gene matches: 8. CDR3 nucleotide sequence: TGTGCCAGCAGCTTGGCGACAGGGTATGGTGAGCAGTTCTTC. It codes for CASSLATGYGEQFF.